The 5 T cell receptor beta chains listed next were all sequenced from one sample in a study of blood T cell repertoires in COVID-19. TCRdb's table, derived via immunoSEQ multiplex PCR, lists solely in-frame clones and lacks some. This sample has 300,000 or so clones, with around 90% found just once. Input material: peripheral blood. The source of these receptors is a man aged 45-65 years with active or convalescent COVID-19.

The J gene is TRBJ1-1, the V gene TRBV18; the D gene is possibly TRBD1 (5 bases). V lost 1 base and J 8 bases, leaving 11 bases between the germline ends. The CDR3 runs to 13 residues. Germline V gene sequence: CDR1 KGHSH, CDR2 LQKENI. The CDR3 sequence is CASSPREEGEAFF. DNA for the CDR3: TGTGCCAGCTCACCACGGGAGGAGGGGGAAGCTTTCTTT.

The DNA of the CDR3 is TGTGCCACCAGTGATCAGCACAGCTACAATGAGCAGTTCTTC. This sequence encodes CATSDQHSYNEQFF. V usage is TRBV24-1 and J usage is TRBJ2-1; D gene unclear. Germline CDR1 reads KGHDR; CDR2 reads SFDVKD. V lost 3 bases and J lost 3, with 8 bases in between. This CDR3 spans 14 amino acids.

The chain uses TRBV3-1 (or the pseudogene TRBV3-2) and TRBJ2-7; 7 bases are a match to TRBD2. The CDR3 sequence is 13 residues long. V shed 6 bases, J shed 5 bases, and the junction held 7 bases outside the gene matches. Germline V gives CDR1 LGHDT, CDR2 YNNKEL (reference sequence). The CDR3 protein is CASRGGSEHEQYF. The CDR3 nucleotides are TGTGCCAGCAGGGGCGGGAGCGAACACGAGCAGTACTTC.

The chain employs TRBV3-1 (or the pseudogene TRBV3-2) and TRBJ2-1, with TRBD2 matching 9 bases. This CDR3 is 16 amino acids long. The germline CDR1 and CDR2 sequences are LGHDT and YNNKEL (reference sequence). With 0 bases clipped from V and 7 bases from J, the junction kept 7 bases outside the gene matches. The CDR3 DNA sequence: TGTGCCAGCAGCCAAGATTTAGCGGGAGAGGAGAATGAGCAGTTCTTC. Amino acids: CASSQDLAGEENEQFF.

The CDR3 coding sequence is TGCGCCAGCAGCCAAGAAAGCCTTAATTCACCCCTCCACTTT. Its protein product is CASSQESLNSPLHF. V and J are TRBV4-3 and TRBJ1-6; no firm D call. Germline V gene lookup returns CDR1 LGHNA and CDR2 YSLEER. V lost 0 bases and J 6 bases, leaving 6 bases between the germline ends. The CDR3 sequence is 14 residues long.